The 5 T cell receptor beta chains below come from one sample, sequenced in a study of blood T cell repertoires in COVID-19 (dated by TCRdb to 2020 to 2022). Libraries were prepared through the immunoSEQ multiplex PCR assay. Held by TCRdb, this immuneACCESS table contains in-frame sequences only and omits some clones. Under half of the omission traces to an unresolved V gene where checked; the cause of the rest is unknown. Present in this sample are 95,000 to 130,000 clones, around four fifths of which were seen just once. The top ten hold roughly 7% of the sample. The sample consisted of peripheral blood. Receptors originate from a man between 65 and 85 years old with active or convalescent COVID-19.

The chain has TRBV7-2 and TRBJ1-5, with D perhaps TRBD1 (5 bases). The germline V gene encodes CDR1 SGHTA and CDR2 FQGNSA. The CDR3 has 15 amino acids. Trimming pared 5 bases from V and 0 bases from J, leaving 11 bases between. The CDR3 here is CASSTGGGSNQPQHF. Written as DNA, the CDR3 is TGTGCCAGCAGCACTGGGGGGGGTAGCAATCAGCCCCAGCATTTT.

J is TRBJ2-1 and V is TRBV10-1, with 7 bases fitting TRBD1. CDR3 size: 17 residues. Germline loops: CDR1 WNHNN, CDR2 SYGVQD (reference sequence). The junction had 19 bases not matched to a gene; V was cut back by 4 bases and J by 10 bases. The CDR3 loop is CASSAPRGTATEQEQFF. The CDR3 bases are TGCGCCAGCAGTGCGCCGAGGGGGACAGCTACAGAACAAGAGCAGTTCTTC.

The chain links TRBV21-1 to TRBJ1-1; TRBD1 was called by the table and not checked on the DNA. TRBV21-1 counts as a pseudogene. The CDR3 has 16 residues. CDR3 nucleotide sequence: TGTGCCAGCAGCGCCTGGGCTGGCAGGGTCGTCACTGAAGCTTTCTTT. Encoded protein: CASSAWAGRVVTEAFF.

This clone was counted once. The chain couples TRBV4-2 to TRBJ2-1; D might be TRBD2 (6 bases). The germline V gene encodes CDR1 LGHNA and CDR2 YNFKEQ. V lost 3 bases, J lost 0 bases, and 12 bases lay in between. CDR3 size: 16 residues. The CDR3 region is CASSQEIADSYNEQFF. For the CDR3, the DNA is TGTGCCAGCAGCCAGGAAATAGCGGACTCCTACAATGAGCAGTTCTTC.

The chain recombines TRBV7-9 with TRBJ2-7, with TRBD1 matching over 7 bases. CDR1 is SEHNR, CDR2 FQNEAQ, per germline (reference sequence). V lost 1 base to trimming and J lost 7 bases; unmatched junction nucleotides: 7. This CDR3 comprises 14 residues. The CDR3 protein is CASSLVTGAWEQYF. For the CDR3, the DNA is TGTGCCAGCAGCTTAGTTACAGGGGCGTGGGAGCAGTACTTC.